This TCR beta chain was sequenced for a study of blood T cell repertoires in COVID-19. Study-level information: Sample material is recorded as cDNA or gDNA derived from T cells, B-cell-depleted T cells, or PBMCs.

The assay was immunoSEQ multiplex PCR, and TCRdb's table has in-frame clones only and misses some. This table holds over 250,000 clones, 70% to 75% found once. The CDR3 runs 14 residues. Per the germline V gene, CDR1 is SGHDT and CDR2 is YYEEEE. The V end lost 0 bases, the J end lost 4 bases, and 10 bases lay between the germline ends. This chain uses TRBV5-6 with TRBJ1-2; tentatively, D is TRBD1 (5 bases). The clonotype comes from a woman aged 80 or over with acute or convalescent COVID-19. Material: peripheral blood. This CDR3 is CASSLVGQTYGYTF. In DNA form, the CDR3 reads TGTGCCAGCAGCTTGGTAGGACAAACCTATGGCTACACCTTC.